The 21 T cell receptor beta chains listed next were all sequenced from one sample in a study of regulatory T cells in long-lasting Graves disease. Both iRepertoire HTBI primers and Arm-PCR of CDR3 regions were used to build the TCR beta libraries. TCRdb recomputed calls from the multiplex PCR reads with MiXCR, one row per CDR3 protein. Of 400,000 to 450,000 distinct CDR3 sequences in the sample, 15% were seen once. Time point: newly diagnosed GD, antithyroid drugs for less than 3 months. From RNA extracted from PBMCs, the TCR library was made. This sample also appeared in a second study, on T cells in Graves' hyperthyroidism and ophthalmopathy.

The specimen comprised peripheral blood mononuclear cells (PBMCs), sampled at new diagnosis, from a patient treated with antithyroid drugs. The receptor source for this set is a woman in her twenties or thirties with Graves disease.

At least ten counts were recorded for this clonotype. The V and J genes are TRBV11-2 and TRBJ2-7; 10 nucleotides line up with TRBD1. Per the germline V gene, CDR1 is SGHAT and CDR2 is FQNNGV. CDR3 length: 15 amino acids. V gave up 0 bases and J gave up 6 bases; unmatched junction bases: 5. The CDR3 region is CASSLEGQGLGEQYF. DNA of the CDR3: TGTGCCAGCAGCTTAGAGGGACAGGGGTTAGGCGAGCAGTACTTC.

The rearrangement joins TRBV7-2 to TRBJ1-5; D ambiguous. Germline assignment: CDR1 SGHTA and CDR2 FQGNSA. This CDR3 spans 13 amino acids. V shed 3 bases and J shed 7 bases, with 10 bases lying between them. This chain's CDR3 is CASSFIVGQPQHF. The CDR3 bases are TGTGCCAGCAGCTTCATAGTCGGGCAGCCCCAGCATTTT.

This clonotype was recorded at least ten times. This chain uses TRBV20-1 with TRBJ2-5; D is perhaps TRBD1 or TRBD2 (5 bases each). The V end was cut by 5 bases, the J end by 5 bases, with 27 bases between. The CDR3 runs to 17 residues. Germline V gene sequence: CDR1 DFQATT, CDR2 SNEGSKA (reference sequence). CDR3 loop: CSADSTPGTVGSETQYF. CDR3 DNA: TGCAGTGCTGATTCAACCCCCGGGACCGTTGGTTCGGAGACCCAGTACTTC.

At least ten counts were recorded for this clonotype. This CDR3 reads CASSFVDTSSYNEQFF. CDR3 coding DNA: TGTGCCAGCAGTTTTGTTGACACGAGCTCCTACAATGAGCAGTTCTTC. This chain uses TRBV28 with TRBJ2-1; D gene ambiguous. This CDR3 region has 16 residues. The germline V gene has CDR1 MDHEN and CDR2 SYDVKM. V was shortened by 3 bases and J by 0 bases, with 12 bases between the two germline ends.

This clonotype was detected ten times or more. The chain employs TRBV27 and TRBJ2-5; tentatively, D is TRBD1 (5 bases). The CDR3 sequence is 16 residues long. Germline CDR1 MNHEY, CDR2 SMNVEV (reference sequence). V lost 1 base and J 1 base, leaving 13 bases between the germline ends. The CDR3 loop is CASSLYQGSVQETQYF. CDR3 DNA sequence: TGTGCCAGCAGTTTATACCAGGGAAGTGTCCAAGAGACCCAGTACTTC.

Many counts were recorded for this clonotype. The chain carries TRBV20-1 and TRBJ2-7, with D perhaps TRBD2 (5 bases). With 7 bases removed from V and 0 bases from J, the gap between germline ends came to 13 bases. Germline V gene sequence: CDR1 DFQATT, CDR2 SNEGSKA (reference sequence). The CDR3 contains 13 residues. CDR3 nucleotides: TGCAGTGTTACCTCGGGGAGCTCCTACGAGCAGTACTTC. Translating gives CSVTSGSSYEQYF.

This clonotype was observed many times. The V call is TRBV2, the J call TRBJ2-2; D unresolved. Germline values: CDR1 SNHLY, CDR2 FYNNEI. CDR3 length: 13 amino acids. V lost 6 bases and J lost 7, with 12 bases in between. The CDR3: CASRGTLGGELFF. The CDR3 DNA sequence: TGTGCCAGCAGGGGTACCCTGGGCGGGGAGCTGTTTTTT.

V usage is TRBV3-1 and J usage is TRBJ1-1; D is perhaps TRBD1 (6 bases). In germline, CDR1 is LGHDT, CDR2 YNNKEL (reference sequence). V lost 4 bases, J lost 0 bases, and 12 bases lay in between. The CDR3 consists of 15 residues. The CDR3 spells CASSRRGTMNTEAFF. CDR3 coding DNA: TGTGCCAGCAGCCGCAGGGGAACTATGAACACTGAAGCTTTCTTT.

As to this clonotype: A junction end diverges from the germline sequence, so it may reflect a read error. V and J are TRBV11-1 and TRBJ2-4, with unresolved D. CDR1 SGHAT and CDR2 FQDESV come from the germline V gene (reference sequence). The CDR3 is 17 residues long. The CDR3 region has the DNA TGCGCCTGGCGAACAGAGCCCGCCCAACTAGCCAAAAACATTCAGTACTTC. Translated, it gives CAWRTEPAQLAKNIQYF.

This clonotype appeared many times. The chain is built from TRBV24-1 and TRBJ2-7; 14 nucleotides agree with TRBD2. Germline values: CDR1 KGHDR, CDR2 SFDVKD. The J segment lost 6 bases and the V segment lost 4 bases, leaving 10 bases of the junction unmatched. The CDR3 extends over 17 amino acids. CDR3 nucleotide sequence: TGTGCCACCAGTGACTCGGGACTAGCGGGAGTAGTTCCCGAGCAGTACTTC. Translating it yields CATSDSGLAGVVPEQYF.

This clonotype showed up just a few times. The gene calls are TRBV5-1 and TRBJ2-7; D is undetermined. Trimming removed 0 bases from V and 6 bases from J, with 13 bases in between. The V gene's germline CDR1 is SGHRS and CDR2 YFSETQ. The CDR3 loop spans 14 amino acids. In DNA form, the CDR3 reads TGCGCCAGCAGCTTGGAGGGCTTCCGCTTCGAGCAGTACTTC. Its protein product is CASSLEGFRFEQYF. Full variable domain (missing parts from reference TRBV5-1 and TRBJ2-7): KAGVTQTPRYLIKTRGQQVTLSCSPISGHRSVSWYQQTPGQGLQFLFEYFSETQRNKGNFPGRFSGRQFSNSRSEMNVSTLELGDSALYLCASSLEGFRFEQYFGPGTRLTVT.

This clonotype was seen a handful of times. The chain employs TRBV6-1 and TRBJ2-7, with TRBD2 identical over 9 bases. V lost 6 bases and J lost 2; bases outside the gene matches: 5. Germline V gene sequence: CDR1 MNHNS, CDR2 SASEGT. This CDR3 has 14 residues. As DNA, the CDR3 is TGTGCCAGCAGCGTAGCGGGAGCAACCTACGAGCAGTACTTC. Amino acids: CASSVAGATYEQYF.

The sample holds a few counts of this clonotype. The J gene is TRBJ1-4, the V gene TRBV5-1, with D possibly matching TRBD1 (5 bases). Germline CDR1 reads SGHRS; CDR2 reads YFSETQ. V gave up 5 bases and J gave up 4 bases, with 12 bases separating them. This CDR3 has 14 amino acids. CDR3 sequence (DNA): TGCGCCAGCAGTCTGGGGGACTATAATGAAAAACTGTTTTTT. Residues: CASSLGDYNEKLFF.

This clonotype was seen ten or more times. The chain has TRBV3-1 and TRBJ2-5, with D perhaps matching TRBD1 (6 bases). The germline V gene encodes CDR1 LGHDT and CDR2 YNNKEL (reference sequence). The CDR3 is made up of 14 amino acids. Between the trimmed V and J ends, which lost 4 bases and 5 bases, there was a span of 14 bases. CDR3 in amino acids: CASSRRQVTETQYF. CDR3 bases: TGTGCCAGCAGCCGTCGACAGGTAACGGAGACCCAGTACTTC.

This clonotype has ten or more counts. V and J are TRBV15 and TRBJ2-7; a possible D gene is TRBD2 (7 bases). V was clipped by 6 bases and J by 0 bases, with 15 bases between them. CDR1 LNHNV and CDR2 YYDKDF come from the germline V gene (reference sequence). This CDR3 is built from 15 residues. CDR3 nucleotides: TGTGCCACCAGGGGGGAGGGGGTGCCCTCCTACGAGCAGTACTTC. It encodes CATRGEGVPSYEQYF.

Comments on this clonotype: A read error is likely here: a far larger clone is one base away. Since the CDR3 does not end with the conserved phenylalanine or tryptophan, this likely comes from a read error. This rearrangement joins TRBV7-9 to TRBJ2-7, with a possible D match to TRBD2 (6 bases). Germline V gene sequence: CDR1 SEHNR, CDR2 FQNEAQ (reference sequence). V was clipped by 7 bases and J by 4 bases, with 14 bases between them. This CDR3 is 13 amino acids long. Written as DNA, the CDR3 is TGTGCCAGCAATACGGGAGTGAGTTACGAGCAGTACCTC. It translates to CASNTGVSYEQYL.

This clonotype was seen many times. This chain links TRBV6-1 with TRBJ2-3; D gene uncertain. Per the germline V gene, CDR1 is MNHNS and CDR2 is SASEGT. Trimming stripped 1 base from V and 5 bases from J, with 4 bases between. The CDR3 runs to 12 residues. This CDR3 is CASSEVGDTQYF. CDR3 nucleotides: TGTGCCAGCAGTGAAGTGGGAGATACGCAGTATTTT.

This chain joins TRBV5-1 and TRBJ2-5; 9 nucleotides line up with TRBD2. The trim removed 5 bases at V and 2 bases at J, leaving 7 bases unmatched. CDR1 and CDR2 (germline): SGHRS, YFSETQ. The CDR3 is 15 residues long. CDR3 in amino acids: CASRLVLAGQETQYF. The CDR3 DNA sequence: TGCGCCAGCAGACTCGTCCTAGCGGGACAAGAGACCCAGTACTTC.

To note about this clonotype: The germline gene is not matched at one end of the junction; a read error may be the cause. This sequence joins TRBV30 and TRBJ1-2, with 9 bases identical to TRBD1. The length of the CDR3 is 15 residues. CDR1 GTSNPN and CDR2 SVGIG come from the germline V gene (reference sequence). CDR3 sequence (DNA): TGTGCCTGGATTAGCCTCACAGGGGGCGCGAGAGGCTACGCCTTC. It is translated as CAWISLTGGARGYAF.

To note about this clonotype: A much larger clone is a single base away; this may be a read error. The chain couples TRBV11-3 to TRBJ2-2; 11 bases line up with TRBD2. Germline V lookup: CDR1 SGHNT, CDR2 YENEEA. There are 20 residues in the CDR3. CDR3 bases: TGTGTCAGCAGCTTAGACAGAAGAGCTAGCGGGAGGCGGCGGGACGGGGAGCTGTTTTTT. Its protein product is CVSSLDRRASGRRRDGELFF.

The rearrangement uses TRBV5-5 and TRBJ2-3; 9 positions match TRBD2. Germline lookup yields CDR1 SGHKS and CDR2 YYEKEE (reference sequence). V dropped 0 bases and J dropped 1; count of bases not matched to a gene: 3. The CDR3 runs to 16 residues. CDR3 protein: CASSLGTSAGTDTQYF. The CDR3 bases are TGTGCCAGCAGCTTGGGGACTAGCGCGGGCACAGATACGCAGTATTTT.